Shown below are 24 T cell receptor beta chains from a single sample sequenced in a study of prognosis after radiotherapy for stage I lung cancer. Researchers used two-round multiplex PCR to amplify TCR beta CDR3 starting from genomic DNA. First-round PCR, the initial amplification, used primers specific to each TRBV and TRBJ gene. TCRdb itself ran the multiplex PCR reads through MiXCR, one entry per CDR3 protein. The sample holds about 15,000 distinct CDR3 sequences, 43% seen once. The specimen comprised PBMCs, sampled before or after stereotactic body radiation therapy (not recorded which). All receptors come from a donor over 45 with non-small cell lung cancer.

By sample share, this clonotype is medium-sized. The chain joins TRBV20-1 to TRBJ2-1, with D unresolved. The CDR3 has 13 residues. CDR1 is DFQATT, CDR2 SNEGSKA, per germline (reference sequence). Trimming shortened V by 3 bases and J by 2 bases, and 8 bases separated the two germline ends. CDR3 sequence (DNA): TGCAGTGCTAGCCGCCCAACCTACAATGAGCAGTTCTTC. Amino acids: CSASRPTYNEQFF.

This clonotype is classed as medium-sized (0.01 to 0.1%). V usage is TRBV6-4 and J usage is TRBJ2-7, with 13 bases identical to TRBD2. Unmatched junction bases numbered 8, after V lost 5 bases and J lost 7 bases. CDR1 MRHNA and CDR2 SNTAGT come from the germline V gene. The CDR3 sequence is 15 residues long. The DNA of the CDR3 is TGTGCCAGCAGTTACTTGACTAGCGGGGGGCGGGAGCAGTACTTC. Its protein product is CASSYLTSGGREQYF.

Judged by abundance, this clonotype is medium-sized. The CDR3, as DNA: TGTGCCAGTAGTATAGACGGAGTCGGGTCTGGCTACACCTTC. This translates into CASSIDGVGSGYTF. The chain combines TRBV19 with TRBJ1-2; D is undetermined. The CDR3 loop spans 14 amino acids. With 0 bases removed from V and 7 bases from J, the gap between germline ends came to 12 bases. Germline V gene sequence: CDR1 LNHDA, CDR2 SQIVND (reference sequence).

This clonotype was found many times. The chain carries TRBV20-1 and TRBJ2-1; possibly TRBD2 for D (6 bases). CDR3 length: 14 amino acids. Deletions cut 0 bases from V and 9 bases from J, with 15 bases between. The germline CDR1 and CDR2 sequences are DFQATT and SNEGSKA (reference sequence). The CDR3, as DNA: TGCAGTGCTAGAGATCCTGCGGGGAGCTTTGAGCAGTTCTTC. Protein product: CSARDPAGSFEQFF.

The chain couples TRBV3-1 to TRBJ2-2, with D possibly matching TRBD1 (5 bases). The CDR3 contains 12 residues. Deletions cut 4 bases from V and 7 bases from J, with 7 bases between. Germline assignment: CDR1 LGHDT and CDR2 YNNKEL (reference sequence). CDR3 sequence (DNA): TGTGCCAGCAGCCGGGGCGGCGGGGAGCTGTTTTTT. It encodes CASSRGGGELFF.

A note on this clonotype: A junction boundary mismatches the germline segment, possibly from a read error. This rearrangement joins TRBV6-1 to TRBJ2-7, with TRBD2 identical over 9 bases. The CDR3 loop spans 13 amino acids. Germline V gene lookup returns CDR1 MNHNS and CDR2 SASEGT. This CDR3 reads CASTIAGDDDQYF. In DNA, the CDR3 is TGTGCCAGCACCATAGCGGGAGATGACGATCAGTACTTC.

This chain uses TRBV6-1 with TRBJ2-3; D ambiguous. Germline V lookup: CDR1 MNHNS, CDR2 SASEGT. Trimming shortened V by 7 bases and J by 4 bases, and 15 bases separated the two germline ends. This CDR3 comprises 14 residues. The CDR3 DNA is TGTGCCAGCAATCCGACCACTGTACCAGATACGCAGTATTTT. This gives the protein CASNPTTVPDTQYF.

The chain carries TRBV6-1 and TRBJ2-1; TRBD2 matches at 10 bases. CDR1 and CDR2 from the germline V gene are MNHNS and SASEGT. J gave up 4 bases and V 6 bases, and 3 bases lay outside the gene matches. The length of the CDR3 is 14 residues. For the CDR3, the DNA is TGTGCCAGCAGGGGACTAGCGAGGTACAATGAGCAGTTCTTC. It specifies CASRGLARYNEQFF.

This clonotype has ten or more counts. This sequence joins TRBV20-1 and TRBJ1-4; D remains ambiguous. The CDR3 totals 14 residues. Germline lookup yields CDR1 DFQATT and CDR2 SNEGSKA (reference sequence). Deletions cut 4 bases from V and 2 bases from J, with 11 bases between. CDR3 protein: CSATPERTNEKLFF. The CDR3 nucleotides are TGCAGTGCTACCCCGGAAAGGACTAATGAAAAACTGTTTTTT.

This clonotype was picked up many times. The chain has TRBV3-1 and TRBJ1-6; D is undetermined. Germline CDR1 is LGHDT and CDR2 is YNNKEL (reference sequence). The CDR3 has 16 residues. Trimming cost V 2 bases and J 0 bases, with 8 bases left between them. The CDR3 nucleotides are TGTGCCAGCAGCCAACGGTCCAACTCCTATAATTCACCCCTCCACTTT. Its translation is CASSQRSNSYNSPLHF.

This clonotype was detected many times. V gene TRBV20-1 combines with J gene TRBJ1-6; no firm D call. The V end was cut by 1 base, the J end by 7 bases, with 8 bases between. The V gene's germline CDR1 is DFQATT and CDR2 SNEGSKA (reference sequence). The CDR3 sequence is 13 residues long. The CDR3 region is CSARASHNSPLHF. The CDR3 region has the DNA TGCAGTGCTAGAGCCTCTCACAATTCACCCCTCCACTTT.

A word on this clonotype: Germline and junction disagree at one end, which may indicate a read error. The chain uses TRBV6-2 or TRBV6-3 and TRBJ2-2; D is unresolved. CDR1 is MNHEY, CDR2 SVGEGT, per germline. The CDR3 totals 16 residues. CDR3: CASRPRQLPNTVELFF. The CDR3 DNA reads TGTGCCAGCAGACCTAGGCAACTACCGAACACCGTGGAGCTGTTTTTT.

Turning to this clonotype: A read error may be the cause here, since a much bigger clone is one base away. The chain couples TRBV7-9 to TRBJ2-5; tentatively, D is TRBD2 (6 bases). The CDR3 is made up of 15 amino acids. Per the germline V gene, CDR1 is SEHNR and CDR2 is FQNEAQ (reference sequence). V was pared by 5 bases and J by 1 base, with 14 bases between. In DNA, the CDR3 is TGTGCCAGCAGCCCTTCGACTAGAGTCCAAGAGACCCAGTACTTC. As protein: CASSPSTRVQETQYF. Looking up the rest from reference TRBV7-9 and TRBJ2-5 gives the full variable domain: DTGVSQNPRHKITKRGQNVTFRCDPISEHNRLYWYRQTLGQGPEFLTYFQNEAQLEKSRLLSDRFSAERPKGSFSTLEIQRTEQGDSAMYLCASSPSTRVQETQYFGPGTRLLVL.

The chain links TRBV5-8 to TRBJ2-1; no reliable D call. CDR3 length equals 14 residues. Germline V gene lookup returns CDR1 SGHTS and CDR2 YDEGEE. V shed 0 bases and J shed 2 bases, with 6 bases lying between them. Here the CDR3 DNA reads TGTGCCAGCAGCTTGGATTCCCCCTACAATGAGCAGTTCTTC. Its translation: CASSLDSPYNEQFF. Together with reference TRBV5-8 and TRBJ2-1, the CDR3 gives the full variable domain: EAGVTQSPTHLIKTRGQQATLRCSPISGHTSVYWYQQALGLGLQFLLWYDEGEERNRGNFPPRFSGRQFPNYSSELNVNALELEDSALYLCASSLDSPYNEQFFGPGTRLTVL.

At least ten counts were recorded for this clonotype. The rearrangement joins TRBV19 to TRBJ2-3; 11 positions agree with TRBD2. Trimming at V came to 6 bases and at J to 6 bases, leaving 5 bases not matched to a gene. The CDR3 is 14 residues long. Germline V gives CDR1 LNHDA, CDR2 SQIVND (reference sequence). The DNA of the CDR3 is TGTGCCAGTAGCCCCGGGACTAGCGGTGATACGCAGTATTTT. Its protein is CASSPGTSGDTQYF. The full variable domain, with the rest looked up from reference TRBV19 and TRBJ2-3, is DGGITQSPKYLFRKEGQNVTLSCEQNLNHDAMYWYRQDPGQGLRLIYYSQIVNDFQKGDIAEGYSVSREKKESFPLTVTSAQKNPTAFYLCASSPGTSGDTQYFGPGTRLTVL.

This clonotype has ten or more counts. The gene calls are TRBV20-1 and TRBJ1-1; D is uncertain. This CDR3 is 11 amino acids long. CDR1 DFQATT and CDR2 SNEGSKA come from the germline V gene (reference sequence). The V gene lost 6 bases and the J gene lost 0 bases, with 5 bases spanning the gap. The CDR3, as DNA: TGCAGTGCACTCTTGAACACTGAAGCTTTCTTT. This sequence encodes CSALLNTEAFF.

This clonotype has a count of ten or more. The chain carries TRBV7-8 and TRBJ2-4; either TRBD1 or TRBD2 may fit D (5 bases each). The CDR3 is 13 residues long. Trimming removed 5 bases from V and 7 bases from J, with 12 bases in between. Germline CDR1 reads SGHVS; CDR2 reads FQNEAQ. Written as DNA, the CDR3 is TGTGCCAGCAGCCATTCGGGACCGAACATTCAGTACTTC. This codes for CASSHSGPNIQYF.

Concerning this clonotype: Sequence at one end of the junction differs from germline and may be a read error. This chain joins TRBV19 and TRBJ1-5, with a weak D call TRBD1 (6 bases). CDR1 and CDR2 (germline): LNHDA, SQIVND (reference sequence). The CDR3 loop spans 13 amino acids. The CDR3 spells CAIRGDGRGPHHF. In nucleotides, the CDR3 is TGTGCCATTAGGGGGGATGGCCGAGGGCCCCATCATTTT.

This clonotype was observed many times. This rearrangement joins TRBV5-4 to TRBJ2-5; TRBD1 might be the D (6 bases). Trimming removed 0 bases at V and 2 bases at J, with 8 bases between. The CDR3 contains 14 residues. Germline V gives CDR1 SGHNT, CDR2 YYREEE (reference sequence). In nucleotides, the CDR3 is TGTGCCAGCAGCTTGGCCGGGACACAAGAGACCCAGTACTTC. Its protein is CASSLAGTQETQYF.

In its sample, this clonotype ranks as medium-sized (0.01 to 0.1%). This rearrangement joins TRBV11-2 to TRBJ1-6; D perhaps matches TRBD1 (5 bases). CDR1 and CDR2 (germline): SGHAT, FQNNGV. The CDR3 loop spans 15 amino acids. V lost 4 bases, J lost 9 bases, and 16 bases lay in between. CDR3 DNA sequence: TGTGCCAGCAGCTCTTGGACAAGCCCCAGTTCACCCCTCCACTTT. It encodes CASSSWTSPSSPLHF.

A word on this clonotype: With a far larger clone one base away, a read error is the likely cause. This rearrangement joins TRBV6-4 to TRBJ1-1; D ambiguous. V lost 6 bases and J lost 1, with 18 bases in between. The germline CDR1 and CDR2 sequences are MRHNA and SNTAGT. This CDR3 has 16 residues. CDR3 region: CASSSGPRYGNTEAFF. Written as DNA, the CDR3 is TGTGCCAGCAGCTCCGGGCCTCGTTATGGGAACACTGAAGCTTTCTTT.

This chain links TRBV28 with TRBJ1-2, with D possibly TRBD1 on 5 matching bases. The germline V gene has CDR1 MDHEN and CDR2 SYDVKM. V was pared by 10 bases and J by 4 bases, with 16 bases between. CDR3 length: 13 amino acids. The CDR3 spells CATGGWGSYGYTF. CDR3 nucleotides: TGTGCCACCGGGGGGTGGGGTAGCTATGGCTACACCTTC.

This clonotype is categorized as medium-sized (0.01 to 0.1%). The chain carries TRBV19 and TRBJ2-1, with D tentatively TRBD1 (6 bases). Germline assignment: CDR1 LNHDA and CDR2 SQIVND (reference sequence). Trimming took off 7 bases at V and 5 bases at J, with 18 bases between the two ends. CDR3 length: 15 amino acids. The CDR3 here is CASTARGGSDNEQFF. CDR3 sequence (DNA): TGTGCCAGTACCGCCCGAGGGGGTTCCGACAATGAGCAGTTCTTC.

This clonotype is labeled medium-sized (0.01 to 0.1%). CDR3 region: CASSLDGQGLYEQYF. The CDR3 DNA is TGCGCCAGCAGCTTGGATGGACAGGGATTATACGAGCAGTACTTC. The gene calls are TRBV5-1 and TRBJ2-7; 8 nucleotides line up with TRBD1. This CDR3 is 15 amino acids long. The germline V gene has CDR1 SGHRS and CDR2 YFSETQ. With 0 bases clipped from V and 4 bases from J, the junction kept 6 bases outside the gene matches. The full variable domain, its missing parts supplied by reference TRBV5-1 and TRBJ2-7, is KAGVTQTPRYLIKTRGQQVTLSCSPISGHRSVSWYQQTPGQGLQFLFEYFSETQRNKGNFPGRFSGRQFSNSRSEMNVSTLELGDSALYLCASSLDGQGLYEQYFGPGTRLTVT.